The 17 T cell receptor beta chains presented below share a single source sample, sequenced in a study of T-cell memory formation after mild COVID-19. One entry per CDR3 protein, called by TCRdb with MiXCR from the 5' RACE reads. The sample has roughly 320,000 distinct CDR3 sequences; around 30% are singletons. Sequencing used PBMCs or a T cell subset sorted from them (not recorded which). The receptors were gathered from an adult woman who had mild COVID-19 (a few samples of this study predate the infection). Cell type and time point are not known.

CDR3 sequence (DNA): TGTGCCAGCAGCGACGACTCAGGGGGCTTCAACGAGCAGTACTTC. It yields the protein CASSDDSGGFNEQYF. The chain recombines TRBV7-9 with TRBJ2-7, with 8 positions matching TRBD1. CDR1 and CDR2 (germline): SEHNR, FQNEAQ (reference sequence). The CDR3 sequence is 15 residues long. J gave up 5 bases and V 5 bases, and 11 bases lay outside the gene matches.

This clonotype was counted between two and nine times. This rearrangement joins TRBV5-1 to TRBJ1-4; the match to TRBD1 covers 10 bases. V gave up 6 bases and J gave up 7 bases; unmatched junction bases: 12. The CDR3 runs to 16 residues. In germline, CDR1 is SGHRS, CDR2 YFSETQ. The CDR3 sequence: CASTGTGDFRGEKLFF. The CDR3 nucleotides read TGCGCCAGCACCGGGACAGGGGACTTTAGAGGTGAAAAACTGTTTTTT.

This clonotype was picked up a small number of times. CDR3 in DNA: TGCGCCAGCAGCCAAGATCCGGGGGGGTACTCAGATACGCAGTATTTT. This encodes CASSQDPGGYSDTQYF. The V and J genes are TRBV4-1 and TRBJ2-3; TRBD2 aligns across 8 bases. Germline trimming cut 0 bases from V and 4 bases from J; bases unmatched to any gene: 6. There are 16 residues in the CDR3. CDR1 and CDR2 from the germline V gene are MGHRA and YSYEKL.

This clonotype is a singleton in its sample. This chain joins TRBV20-1 and TRBJ1-2, with D hard to call. This CDR3 has 13 amino acids. The V gene lost 5 bases and the J gene lost 1 base, with 11 bases spanning the gap. Germline V gives CDR1 DFQATT, CDR2 SNEGSKA (reference sequence). Here the CDR3 reads CSAGPDRNYGYTF. CDR3 nucleotides: TGCAGTGCTGGGCCGGACCGTAACTATGGCTACACCTTC.

The V call is TRBV9, the J call TRBJ2-3, with no clear D. The germline gives CDR1 SGDLS, CDR2 YYNGEE. V was clipped by 7 bases and J by 0 bases, with 15 bases between them. The length of the CDR3 is 15 residues. The CDR3 loop is CASGRRLSSTDTQYF. CDR3 DNA sequence: TGTGCCAGCGGCCGGCGATTATCTAGCACAGATACGCAGTATTTT.

V gene TRBV6-2 or TRBV6-3 combines with J gene TRBJ2-7, with 9 bases that match TRBD1. CDR1 is MNHEY, CDR2 SVGEGT, per germline. The V and J ends lost 6 bases and 4 bases, in that order; junction bases with no gene match: 10. This CDR3 contains 15 residues. CDR3 loop: CASRGSGTGTYEQYF. The CDR3 DNA reads as TGTGCCAGCAGAGGATCCGGGACAGGGACGTACGAGCAGTACTTC.

The chain joins TRBV27 to TRBJ2-7, with D tentatively TRBD1 (5 bases). V gave up 6 bases and J gave up 0 bases, with 12 bases separating them. CDR3 length equals 14 residues. The germline V gene has CDR1 MNHEY and CDR2 SMNVEV (reference sequence). CDR3 region: CASSPSRVSYEQYF. CDR3 DNA: TGTGCCAGCAGCCCGTCCAGGGTCTCCTACGAGCAGTACTTC.

This clonotype was seen more than once but under ten times. The chain uses TRBV7-2 and TRBJ2-5, with TRBD1 matching 7 bases. J lost 5 bases, V lost 5 bases, and 11 bases had no gene match. The CDR3 runs to 15 residues. Germline V gene data show CDR1 as SGHTA and CDR2 as FQGNSA. The CDR3 DNA reads TGTGCCAGCAGCGCGAGTCAGGGGGTGGGGGAGACCCAGTACTTC. Translation gives CASSASQGVGETQYF.

The chain links TRBV7-9 to TRBJ2-1; D might be TRBD1 or TRBD2, each matching 5 bases. Per germline, CDR1 SEHNR and CDR2 FQNEAQ (reference sequence). The CDR3 is 16 residues long. Trimming took off 3 bases at V and 0 bases at J, with 12 bases between the two ends. CDR3 loop: CASSFYQGRSYNEQFF. The CDR3 DNA reads as TGTGCCAGCAGCTTTTATCAGGGACGCTCCTACAATGAGCAGTTCTTC. Combining the CDR3 with reference TRBV7-9 and TRBJ2-1 gives the whole variable domain DTGVSQNPRHKITKRGQNVTFRCDPISEHNRLYWYRQTLGQGPEFLTYFQNEAQLEKSRLLSDRFSAERPKGSFSTLEIQRTEQGDSAMYLCASSFYQGRSYNEQFFGPGTRLTVL.

The V gene is TRBV9, the J gene TRBJ2-4; D gene unclear. The germline gives CDR1 SGDLS, CDR2 YYNGEE. V gave up 3 bases and J gave up 6 bases, with 16 bases separating them. This CDR3 has 15 residues. The chain's CDR3 is CASSEGPTQPNIQYF. The CDR3 DNA follows: TGTGCCAGCAGCGAGGGCCCCACCCAGCCAAACATTCAGTACTTC.

This chain connects TRBV20-1 to TRBJ2-3; D gene ambiguous. The CDR3 is 14 residues long. Trimming cost V 1 base and J 5 bases, with 13 bases left between them. Germline V gene lookup returns CDR1 DFQATT and CDR2 SNEGSKA (reference sequence). The CDR3 spells CSARGFGILDTQYF. DNA of the CDR3: TGCAGTGCTAGAGGGTTTGGAATCTTAGATACGCAGTATTTT.

This clonotype was seen ten or more times. This chain connects TRBV18 to TRBJ2-6; D uncertain. With 2 bases removed from V and 1 base from J, the gap between germline ends came to 6 bases. This CDR3 has 15 residues. The germline CDR1 and CDR2 sequences are KGHSH and LQKENI. CDR3 sequence reads: CASSPGNSGANVLTF. CDR3 DNA sequence: TGTGCCAGCTCACCAGGGAATTCTGGGGCCAACGTCCTGACTTTC.

The chain combines TRBV5-1 with TRBJ1-2; D ambiguous. From germline, CDR1 is SGHRS and CDR2 YFSETQ. CDR3 length equals 13 residues. The V end was cut by 4 bases, the J end by 4 bases, with 11 bases between. CDR3 coding DNA: TGCGCCAGCAGCCCAAATCCGGGCTATGGCTACACCTTC. Encoded protein: CASSPNPGYGYTF.

This clonotype was seen more than once but under ten times. This chain joins TRBV7-9 and TRBJ1-2; no reliable D call. Trimming cost V 6 bases and J 4 bases, with 27 bases left between them. Germline V CDR1 and CDR2: SEHNR, FQNEAQ (reference sequence). The CDR3 has 18 amino acids. CDR3 amino acids: CASSPGMEAMVTRYGYTF. The CDR3 region has the DNA TGTGCCAGCAGTCCCGGGATGGAAGCTATGGTGACCCGCTATGGCTACACCTTC.

The rearrangement links TRBV3-1 to TRBJ2-1; 7 bases map to TRBD1. Germline CDR1 LGHDT, CDR2 YNNKEL (reference sequence). This CDR3 contains 12 residues. The V and J ends lost 4 bases and 13 bases, in that order; junction bases with no gene match: 7. CDR3 nucleotides: TGTGCCAGCAGCCGCCCCCGACAGGGACAGTTCTTC. It specifies CASSRPRQGQFF.

In its sample, this clonotype was seen a few times. V gene TRBV7-7 combines with J gene TRBJ2-2; D is uncertain. CDR3 length: 12 amino acids. The V gene's germline CDR1 is SSHAT and CDR2 FNYEAQ (reference sequence). Between the trimmed V and J ends, which lost 10 bases and 5 bases, there was a span of 11 bases. The CDR3 protein is CAILSRTGELFF. DNA for the CDR3: TGTGCCATATTGTCTCGTACCGGGGAGCTGTTTTTT. Full variable domain (outside the CDR3, taken from reference TRBV7-7 and TRBJ2-2): GAGVSQSPRYKVTKRGQDVTLRCDPISSHATLYWYQQALGQGPEFLTYFNYEAQPDKSGLPSDRFSAERPEGSISTLTIQRTEQRDSAMYRCAILSRTGELFFGEGSRLTVL.

In DNA, the CDR3 is TGTGCCAGCAGCCTCAACAGGGGGTGGAACTATGGCTACACCTTC. It encodes CASSLNRGWNYGYTF. The chain recombines TRBV7-2 with TRBJ1-2, with 8 bases fitting TRBD1. Germline CDR1 reads SGHTA; CDR2 reads FQGNSA. V lost 5 bases and J lost 2; bases outside the gene matches: 7. The length of the CDR3 is 15 residues.